The clone carrying this T cell receptor beta chain was seen more than once but under ten times. Its antigen is not known. Through a sample-barcoded 5' primer and a J-beta primer mix, a second PCR was run for roughly 6 to 12 cycles. Each of the cDNA molecules was tagged by a template-switch adaptor with 12 random nucleotides. A single record per CDR3 protein comes from TCRdb applying MiXCR to the 5' RACE reads. This table holds some 1.5 million distinct CDR3 sequences, about 30% found once. This specimen comes from a study of blood T cells in healthy people across ages. Overall study findings and caveats: Age brought a roughly linear fall in TCR beta diversity measured per million T cells. Compared with aged donors, long-lived donors showed fewer expanded clones, suggesting selection.

This CDR3 region has 14 residues. Germline V gene sequence: CDR1 DFQATT, CDR2 SNEGSKA (reference sequence). The V end lost 3 bases, the J end lost 2 bases, and 12 bases lay between the germline ends. The source material was blood. The chain recombines TRBV20-1 with TRBJ2-3; perhaps TRBD2 as D (6 bases). This receptor was taken from a young woman in good health. CDR3 sequence: CSASSGSYTDTQYF. CDR3 DNA: TGCAGTGCTAGTAGCGGCAGTTACACAGATACGCAGTATTTT.